The 25 T cell receptor beta chains listed next were all sequenced from one sample in a study of molecular identifiers for immune sequencing clone quantification. TCRdb redid the calling of the PCR reads with MiXCR, one entry per CDR3 protein. The data show nearly 650,000 distinct CDR3 sequences, around 25% seen once. Sequencing was carried out using naive CD8+ T cells from blood, with Jurkat cell RNA spiked in. Subset denoted: FACS-sorted CD8+CD4-CCR7+CD45RA+ naive T cells. Every receptor here comes from a human donor in good health. Some libraries in this study had Jurkat cell RNA spiked in.

With respect to this clonotype: One base away lies a much larger clone, so this may be a sequencing read error. No conserved phenylalanine or tryptophan ends this CDR3, so it is likely a read error. Here the CDR3 reads CASSLDVTTSSIQYI. For the CDR3, the DNA is TGTGCCAGCAGCTTGGATGTTACTACCTCAAGCATTCAGTACATC. V usage is TRBV5-5 and J usage is TRBJ2-4; D is ambiguous. CDR1 is SGHKS and CDR2 is YYEKEE in the germline V gene (reference sequence). Trimming pared 0 bases from V and 9 bases from J, leaving 16 bases between. The CDR3 runs to 15 residues.

About this clonotype: This may stem from a read error, because a much larger clone lies one nucleotide away. Likely a read error: the CDR3 ends without its conserved phenylalanine or tryptophan. The gene calls are TRBV28 and TRBJ1-4; D ambiguous. Germline-derived CDR1 and CDR2 are MDHEN and SYDVKM. This CDR3 region has 14 residues. Trimming removed 6 bases from V and 6 bases from J, with 14 bases in between. Here the CDR3 reads CASSPVRLDEKLFL. The DNA for the CDR3 is TGTGCCAGCAGCCCTGTAAGACTGGATGAAAAACTGTTTCTT.

In this sample, this clonotype turned up a few times. The chain employs TRBV6-2 or TRBV6-3 and TRBJ2-7; no reliable D call. Between the trimmed V and J ends, which lost 0 bases and 3 bases, there was a span of 12 bases. CDR1 MNHEY and CDR2 SVGEGT come from the germline V gene. The CDR3 sequence is 15 residues long. The CDR3 DNA follows: TGTGCCAGCAGTTACTCGACGGCCGGATACTACGAGCAGTACTTC. Translated: CASSYSTAGYYEQYF.

This clonotype appeared a few times. The rearrangement links TRBV5-4 to TRBJ2-3; D unresolved. The CDR3 totals 14 residues. Germline CDR1 reads SGHNT; CDR2 reads YYREEE (reference sequence). V was trimmed by 1 base and J by 4 bases, leaving 10 bases between them. CDR3 sequence (DNA): TGTGCCAGCAGCTTGTATCTGAGCGCAGATACGCAGTATTTT. Its protein product is CASSLYLSADTQYF.

The table lists this clonotype with many counts. The V gene is TRBV7-2, the J gene TRBJ2-7; possible D gene TRBD2, 6 bases. The CDR3 is 15 amino acids. V lost 7 bases to trimming and J lost 2 bases, with 18 bases between them. Germline V CDR1 and CDR2: SGHTA, FQGNSA. The CDR3 sequence is CASIKEAAGPYEQYF. The CDR3 DNA reads TGTGCCAGCATAAAAGAGGCAGCGGGCCCCTACGAGCAGTACTTC.

The genes are TRBV12-3 or TRBV12-4 and TRBJ2-7; TRBD1 or TRBD2 may be the D gene (5 bases each). This CDR3 is 16 amino acids long. The V gene lost 4 bases and the J gene lost 2 bases, with 18 bases spanning the gap. In DNA form, the CDR3 reads TGTGCCAGCAGTTATTCAGGGAGAGTAGCTACCTACGAGCAGTACTTC. Encoded protein: CASSYSGRVATYEQYF.

Comments on this clonotype: A much larger clone lies one base from this, so it may be a read error. This chain uses TRBV4-3 with TRBJ2-3, with D perhaps matching TRBD1 (6 bases). This CDR3 contains 18 residues. V shed 4 bases and J shed 3 bases, with 23 bases lying between them. Looked up from germline, CDR1 is LGHNA and CDR2 is YSLEER. CDR3 sequence reads: CASSLGGTPGAITDTQYF. The CDR3 nucleotides read TGCGCCAGCAGCCTTGGGGGCACTCCCGGGGCGATAACAGATACGCAGTATTTT.

As to this clonotype: A single base separates this from a much larger clone, so it may be a read error. The chain combines TRBV27 with TRBJ2-1; possibly TRBD2 for D (6 bases). Germline V CDR1 and CDR2: MNHEY, SMNVEV (reference sequence). V lost 2 bases and J lost 2, with 13 bases in between. The CDR3 length is 16 residues. The CDR3 here is CASSLTSKVTYNEQFF. CDR3 nucleotides: TGTGCCAGCAGTTTAACTAGCAAGGTCACCTACAATGAGCAGTTCTTC.

Notes on this clonotype: The junction departs from germline at one end; a sequencing error may be responsible. The genes are TRBV9 and TRBJ1-5; D is ambiguous. This CDR3 is built from 13 residues. Germline V gene data show CDR1 as SGDLS and CDR2 as YYNGEE. DNA for the CDR3: TGTGCCAGCGGCGTAGCTCCTAATCAGCCCCAGCATTTT. Its translation is CASGVAPNQPQHF.

This clonotype was counted many times. The junction and the germline gene differ at one end; a read error may be behind it. The chain combines TRBV19 with TRBJ2-1, with TRBD2 matching 12 bases. The germline CDR1 and CDR2 sequences are LNHDA and SQIVND (reference sequence). CDR3 size: 14 residues. The CDR3 is CASSSGLAGPGELF. The CDR3 coding sequence is TGTGCCAGTAGCTCTGGACTAGCGGGGCCCGGCGAGCTCTTC.

In the case of this clonotype: A read error may explain this, as a much larger clone is one base away. The chain employs TRBV4-1 and TRBJ2-7; 10 bases agree with TRBD1. V was pared by 2 bases and J by 3 bases, with 7 bases of the junction left unmatched. The V gene's germline CDR1 is MGHRA and CDR2 YSYEKL. CDR3 length equals 16 residues. CDR3 sequence reads: CASSQHGQGDFYEQYF. CDR3 DNA sequence: TGCGCCAGCAGCCAACACGGACAGGGGGACTTCTACGAGCAGTACTTC.

This clonotype was observed a few times. CDR3 nucleotides: TGTGCCAGCAGTGAATGGGGCGGGACAGGGGTCTACGAGCAGTACTTC. It yields the protein CASSEWGGTGVYEQYF. This chain uses TRBV25-1 with TRBJ2-7, with 10 bases that match TRBD1. Trimming took 1 base from V and 3 from J; bases not matched to a gene: 6. This CDR3 is built from 16 residues. The germline V gene encodes CDR1 MGHDK and CDR2 SYGVNS.

This clonotype has a single count. This sequence joins TRBV7-9 and TRBJ2-3; 12 positions match TRBD2. Germline V gene sequence: CDR1 SEHNR, CDR2 FQNEAQ (reference sequence). The CDR3 is 19 residues long. Trimming at V came to 5 bases and at J to 8 bases, leaving 20 bases not matched to a gene. The DNA of the CDR3 is TGTGCCAGCAGCCCGGGACTAGCGGGTCCGGCCACTAGCCCAGCTACGCAGTATTTT. Encoded protein: CASSPGLAGPATSPATQYF. Full variable domain (outside the CDR3, taken from reference TRBV7-9 and TRBJ2-3): DTGVSQNPRHKITKRGQNVTFRCDPISEHNRLYWYRQTLGQGPEFLTYFQNEAQLEKSRLLSDRFSAERPKGSFSTLEIQRTEQGDSAMYLCASSPGLAGPATSPATQYFGPGTRLTVL.

This clonotype appeared a single time. This may arise from a read error, as a much more abundant clone is one base away. CDR3 in DNA: TGTGCCAGCAGTCCACACCCGGGACAGCAAACCACTGAAGCTTTCTTT. It yields the protein CASSPHPGQQTTEAFF. The genes are TRBV3-1 and TRBJ1-1, with TRBD1 matching over 7 bases. V shed 6 bases and J 4 bases; nucleotides not matched to a gene: 14. The CDR3 is 16 residues long. Germline CDR1 reads LGHDT; CDR2 reads YNNKEL (reference sequence). Filled out from reference TRBV3-1 and TRBJ1-1, the complete variable domain reads DTAVSQTPKYLVTQMGNDKSIKCEQNLGHDTMYWYKQDSKKFLKIMFSYNNKELIINETVPNRFSPKSPDKAHLNLHINSLELGDSAVYFCASSPHPGQQTTEAFFGQGTRLTVV.

V and J are TRBV25-1 and TRBJ2-5; 7 positions match TRBD1. The ends lost 8 bases at V and 2 bases at J; junction bases unmatched: 17. The CDR3 sequence is 17 residues long. The V gene's germline CDR1 is MGHDK and CDR2 SYGVNS. In DNA form, the CDR3 reads TGTGCCAGCGGCGCGTTAAAGAGACAGGGCGCGCAAGAGACCCAGTACTTC. This codes for CASGALKRQGAQETQYF.

This rearrangement joins TRBV12-3 or TRBV12-4 to TRBJ2-3; 13 bases map to TRBD2. The CDR3 has 19 residues. The V segment lost 6 bases and the J segment 6 bases; nucleotides outside the gene matches: 18. In nucleotides, the CDR3 is TGTGCCAGCAGCTACCCCCCCCGGCCGACTAGCGGGGGGCAGGATACGCAGTATTTT. Residues: CASSYPPRPTSGGQDTQYF.

This clonotype has only a few counts. The chain employs TRBV6-2 or TRBV6-3 and TRBJ2-3; D remains unclear. Germline V gene sequence: CDR1 MNHEY, CDR2 SVGEGT. V lost 11 bases and J 2 bases, leaving 14 bases between the germline ends. This CDR3 has 13 residues. CDR3 region: CAGARQPTDTQYF. For the CDR3, the DNA is TGTGCCGGAGCAAGGCAACCCACAGATACGCAGTATTTT.

The chain uses TRBV30 and TRBJ2-7; no clear D. The germline V and J ends were trimmed by 5 bases and 6 bases, with 14 bases remaining between them. CDR1 and CDR2 from the germline V gene are GTSNPN and SVGIG (reference sequence). CDR3 length equals 12 residues. CDR3 region: CAWGNSFLEQYF. The CDR3 DNA reads as TGTGCCTGGGGCAATAGCTTCCTCGAGCAGTACTTC.

In its sample, this clonotype was seen a few times. This clone may be a read error of a much larger clone one base away. The chain carries TRBV28 and TRBJ2-6; D perhaps matches TRBD2 (6 bases). The CDR3 spans 13 residues. CDR1 is MDHEN and CDR2 is SYDVKM in the germline V gene. In nucleotides, the CDR3 is TGTGCCAGCAGTTTAGGCGGGGCCAACGTCCCGACTTTC. This encodes CASSLGGANVPTF.

On this clonotype: In this CDR3 the conserved last residue, phenylalanine or tryptophan, is missing, so a read error is likely. The chain joins TRBV28 to TRBJ2-5; D is tentatively TRBD1 or TRBD2 (5 bases each). Germline-derived CDR1 and CDR2 are MDHEN and SYDVKM. The CDR3 contains 13 residues. V dropped 3 bases and J dropped 5 bases, with 10 bases sitting between them. The CDR3 DNA sequence: TGTGCCAGCAGTTTGGGCAGGGACGAGACCCAGTACTCC. Translating gives CASSLGRDETQYS.

This clonotype was seen many times. The V and J genes are TRBV7-8 and TRBJ1-2; possibly TRBD1 for D (5 bases). Trimming took 5 bases from V and 5 from J, leaving 18 bases between them. The CDR3 loop spans 15 amino acids. Germline values: CDR1 SGHVS, CDR2 FQNEAQ. Here the CDR3 DNA reads TGTGCCAGCAGCGAAGGTATTACGGACATTTATGGCTACACCTTC. This translates into CASSEGITDIYGYTF.

This clonotype was observed many times. The V gene is TRBV9, the J gene TRBJ2-7; 9 nucleotides line up with TRBD1. CDR1 is SGDLS, CDR2 YYNGEE, per germline. V shed 4 bases and J 5 bases; nucleotides not matched to a gene: 7. The length of the CDR3 is 14 residues. The CDR3 sequence is CASSFGQGYDEQYF. The DNA for the CDR3 is TGTGCCAGCAGCTTCGGACAGGGGTACGACGAGCAGTACTTC.

This clonotype was seen more than once but under ten times. The gene calls are TRBV30 and TRBJ2-1; D remains ambiguous. The CDR3 sequence is 12 residues long. The V end was cut by 4 bases, the J end by 8 bases, with 12 bases between. Germline CDR1 reads GTSNPN; CDR2 reads SVGIG (reference sequence). The CDR3 DNA sequence: TGTGCCTGGACAGCTGTTCGGGATGAGCAGTTCTTC. Amino acid sequence: CAWTAVRDEQFF.

A note on this clonotype: This may be a read error: a much more frequent sequence differs by one nucleotide. V usage is TRBV27 and J usage is TRBJ2-7; D may be TRBD1 or TRBD2 (6 bases each). The germline V gene encodes CDR1 MNHEY and CDR2 SMNVEV (reference sequence). This CDR3 is 14 amino acids long. Between the trimmed V and J ends, which lost 6 bases and 5 bases, there was a span of 17 bases. CDR3 in amino acids: CASSPPGGPHEQYF. The DNA of the CDR3 is TGTGCCAGCAGCCCGCCTGGGGGGCCCCACGAGCAGTACTTC.

There are many counts of this clonotype. J is TRBJ2-4 and V is TRBV19; 9 bases are shared with TRBD1. After removal of 3 bases from V and 0 bases from J, the junction contained 3 bases not matched to a gene. CDR1 and CDR2 (germline): LNHDA, SQIVND (reference sequence). CDR3 length: 16 residues. The CDR3 protein is CASSMDRGIAKNIQYF. The CDR3, as DNA: TGTGCCAGTAGTATGGACAGGGGAATAGCCAAAAACATTCAGTACTTC.